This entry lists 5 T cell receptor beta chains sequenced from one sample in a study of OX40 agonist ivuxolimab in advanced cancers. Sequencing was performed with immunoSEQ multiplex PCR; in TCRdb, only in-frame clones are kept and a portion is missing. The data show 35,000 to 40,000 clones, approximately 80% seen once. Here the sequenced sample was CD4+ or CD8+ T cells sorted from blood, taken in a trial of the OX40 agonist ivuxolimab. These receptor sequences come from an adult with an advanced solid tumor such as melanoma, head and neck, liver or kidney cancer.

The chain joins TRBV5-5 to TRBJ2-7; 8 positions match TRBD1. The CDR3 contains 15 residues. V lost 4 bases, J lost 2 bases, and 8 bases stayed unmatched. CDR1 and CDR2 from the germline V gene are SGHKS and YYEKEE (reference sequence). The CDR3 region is CASSRTDRGPYEQYF. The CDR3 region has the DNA TGTGCCAGCAGCAGGACCGACAGGGGTCCCTACGAGCAGTACTTC. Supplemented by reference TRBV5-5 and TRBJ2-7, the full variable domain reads DAGVTQSPTHLIKTRGQQVTLRCSPISGHKSVSWYQQVLGQGPQFIFQYYEKEERGRGNFPDRFSARQFPNYSSELNVNALLLGDSALYLCASSRTDRGPYEQYFGPGTRLTVT.

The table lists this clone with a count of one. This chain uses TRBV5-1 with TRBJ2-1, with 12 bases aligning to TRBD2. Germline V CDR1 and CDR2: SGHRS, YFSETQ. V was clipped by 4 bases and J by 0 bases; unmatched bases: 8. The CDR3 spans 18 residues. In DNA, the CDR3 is TGCGCCAGCAGCCTCCTAGCGGGGGGGCTTAACTCCTACAATGAGCAGTTCTTC. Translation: CASSLLAGGLNSYNEQFF.

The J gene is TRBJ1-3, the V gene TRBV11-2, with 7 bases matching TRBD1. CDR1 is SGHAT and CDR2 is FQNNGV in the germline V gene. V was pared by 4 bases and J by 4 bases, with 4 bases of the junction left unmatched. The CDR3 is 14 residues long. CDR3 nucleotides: TGTGCCAGCAGCTATGACAGGGTCGGAAACACCATATATTTT. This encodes CASSYDRVGNTIYF.

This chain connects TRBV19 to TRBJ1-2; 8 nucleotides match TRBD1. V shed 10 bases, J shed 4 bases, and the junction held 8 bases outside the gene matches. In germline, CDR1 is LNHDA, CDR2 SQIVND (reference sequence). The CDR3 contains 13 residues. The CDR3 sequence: CATYDRGGYGYTF. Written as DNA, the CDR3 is TGTGCCACTTACGACAGGGGCGGCTATGGCTACACCTTC.

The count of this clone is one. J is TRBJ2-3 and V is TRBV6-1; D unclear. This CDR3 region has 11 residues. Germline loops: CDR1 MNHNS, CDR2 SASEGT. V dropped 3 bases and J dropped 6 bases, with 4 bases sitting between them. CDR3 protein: CASSELDTQYF. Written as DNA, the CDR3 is TGTGCCAGCAGTGAGCTGGATACGCAGTATTTT.